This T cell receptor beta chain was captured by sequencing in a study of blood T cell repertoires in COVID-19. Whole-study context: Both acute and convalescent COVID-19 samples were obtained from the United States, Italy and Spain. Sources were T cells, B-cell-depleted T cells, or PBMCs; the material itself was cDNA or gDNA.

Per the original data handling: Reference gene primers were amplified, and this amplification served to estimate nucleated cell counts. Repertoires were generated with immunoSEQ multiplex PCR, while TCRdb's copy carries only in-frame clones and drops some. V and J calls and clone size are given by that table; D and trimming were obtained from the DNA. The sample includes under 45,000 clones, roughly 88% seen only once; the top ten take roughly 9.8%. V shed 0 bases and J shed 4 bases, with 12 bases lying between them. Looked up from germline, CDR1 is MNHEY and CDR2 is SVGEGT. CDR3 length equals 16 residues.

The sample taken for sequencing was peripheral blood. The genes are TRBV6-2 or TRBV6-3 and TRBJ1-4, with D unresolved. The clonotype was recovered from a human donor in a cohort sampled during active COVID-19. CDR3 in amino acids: CASSYSVAALNEKLFF. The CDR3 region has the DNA TGTGCCAGCAGTTACTCGGTAGCGGCCCTTAATGAAAAACTGTTTTTT.